This TCR beta chain appears in the sequencing data of a study of early T cells in non-severe SARS-CoV-2 infection. Study context: The authors sequenced bulk RNA from unsorted whole blood, leaving chains unpaired.

V lost 4 bases and J 7 bases, leaving 23 bases between the germline ends. This CDR3 has 16 residues. In the library, individual cDNA molecules carried attached unique molecular identifiers. TCRdb re-derived calls from the 5' RACE reads in MiXCR, one entry per CDR3 protein. The sample consists of 95,000 to 120,000 distinct CDR3 sequences, around 10% of them appearing once. This clonotype has only one observation. The origin of this receptor is an adult who was a healthcare worker with PCR-confirmed SARS-CoV-2 infection or an uninfected control (not recorded which). The V gene is TRBV12-3 or TRBV12-4, the J gene TRBJ2-7; D is unresolved. The sequenced sample was whole blood. The CDR3 DNA reads TGTGCCAGCAGTTCCACCCGGCCACGCTCAATGGGGGAGCAGTACTTC. Amino acids: CASSSTRPRSMGEQYF.